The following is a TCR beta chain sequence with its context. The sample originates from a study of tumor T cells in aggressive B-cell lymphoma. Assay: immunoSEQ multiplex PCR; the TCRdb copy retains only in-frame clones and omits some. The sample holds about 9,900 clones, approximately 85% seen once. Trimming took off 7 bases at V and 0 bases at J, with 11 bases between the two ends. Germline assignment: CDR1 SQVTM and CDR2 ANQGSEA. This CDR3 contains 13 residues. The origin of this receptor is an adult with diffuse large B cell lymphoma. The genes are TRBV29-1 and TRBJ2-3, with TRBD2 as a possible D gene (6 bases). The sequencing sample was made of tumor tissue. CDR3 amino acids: CSEGGRSTDTQYF. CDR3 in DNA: TGCAGCGAGGGTGGGAGGAGCACAGATACGCAGTATTTT.